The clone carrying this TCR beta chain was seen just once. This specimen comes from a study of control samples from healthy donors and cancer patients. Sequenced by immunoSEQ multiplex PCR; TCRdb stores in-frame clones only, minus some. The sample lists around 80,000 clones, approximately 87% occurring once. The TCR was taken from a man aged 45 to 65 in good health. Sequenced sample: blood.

The CDR3 reads CASSFEGAGETQYF. The CDR3 DNA follows: TGCGCCAGCAGCTTTGAGGGGGCGGGTGAGACCCAGTACTTC. The chain recombines TRBV5-1 with TRBJ2-5, with 7 positions matching TRBD1. The CDR3 consists of 14 residues. Trimming removed 2 bases from V and 5 bases from J; junction bases left unmatched: 6. CDR1 and CDR2 (germline): SGHRS, YFSETQ.